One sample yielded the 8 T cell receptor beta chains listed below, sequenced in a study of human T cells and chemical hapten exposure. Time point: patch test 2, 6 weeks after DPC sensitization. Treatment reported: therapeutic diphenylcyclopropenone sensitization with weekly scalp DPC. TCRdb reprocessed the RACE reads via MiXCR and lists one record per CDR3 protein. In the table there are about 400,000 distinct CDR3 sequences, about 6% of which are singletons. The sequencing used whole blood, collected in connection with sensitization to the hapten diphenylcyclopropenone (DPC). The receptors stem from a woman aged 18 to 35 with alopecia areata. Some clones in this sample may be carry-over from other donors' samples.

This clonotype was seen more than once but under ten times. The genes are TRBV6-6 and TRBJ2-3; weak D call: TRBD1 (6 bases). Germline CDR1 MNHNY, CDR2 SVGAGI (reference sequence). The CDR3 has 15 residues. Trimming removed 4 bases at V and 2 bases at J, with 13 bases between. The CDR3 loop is CASSFTQGNTDTQYF. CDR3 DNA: TGTGCCAGCAGTTTTACACAGGGTAACACAGATACGCAGTATTTT.

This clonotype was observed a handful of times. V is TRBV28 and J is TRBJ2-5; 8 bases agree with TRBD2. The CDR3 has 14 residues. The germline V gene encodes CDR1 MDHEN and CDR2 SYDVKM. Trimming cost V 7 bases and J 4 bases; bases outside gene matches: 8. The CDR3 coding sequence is TGTGCCAGCACATTCGGGGGGGCGCGAGAGACCCAGTACTTC. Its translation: CASTFGGARETQYF.

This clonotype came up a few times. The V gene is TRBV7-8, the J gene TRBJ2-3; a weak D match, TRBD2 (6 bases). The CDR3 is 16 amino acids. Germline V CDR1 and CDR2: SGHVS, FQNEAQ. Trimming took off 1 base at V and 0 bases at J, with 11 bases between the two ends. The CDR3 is CASSLGEAGSTDTQYF. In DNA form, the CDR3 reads TGTGCCAGCAGCTTAGGGGAGGCAGGGAGCACAGATACGCAGTATTTT.

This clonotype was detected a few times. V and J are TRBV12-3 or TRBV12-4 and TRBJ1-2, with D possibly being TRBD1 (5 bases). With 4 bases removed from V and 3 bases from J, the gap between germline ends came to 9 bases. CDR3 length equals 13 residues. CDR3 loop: CASSSDRYYGYTF. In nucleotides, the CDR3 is TGTGCCAGCAGTTCCGACAGATACTATGGCTACACCTTC.

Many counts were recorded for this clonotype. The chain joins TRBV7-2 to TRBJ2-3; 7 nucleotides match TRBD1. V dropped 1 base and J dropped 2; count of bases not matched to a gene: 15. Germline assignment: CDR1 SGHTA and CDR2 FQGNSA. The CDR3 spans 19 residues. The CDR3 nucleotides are TGTGCCAGCAGCTTAGAAGAGGGTGAGGACAGGAGAGACACAGATACGCAGTATTTT. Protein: CASSLEEGEDRRDTDTQYF.

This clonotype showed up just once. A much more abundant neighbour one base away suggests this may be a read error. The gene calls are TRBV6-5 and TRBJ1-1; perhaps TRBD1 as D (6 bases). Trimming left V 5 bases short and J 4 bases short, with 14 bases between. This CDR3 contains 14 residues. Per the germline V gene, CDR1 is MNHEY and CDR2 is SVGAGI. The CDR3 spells CASSQWGLITEAFF. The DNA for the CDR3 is TGTGCCAGCAGTCAATGGGGGCTGATCACTGAAGCTTTCTTT.

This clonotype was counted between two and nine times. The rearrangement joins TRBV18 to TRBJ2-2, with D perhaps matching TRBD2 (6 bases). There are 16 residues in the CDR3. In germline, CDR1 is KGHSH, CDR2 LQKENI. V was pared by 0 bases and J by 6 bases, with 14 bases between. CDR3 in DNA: TGTGCCAGCTCACCACCGTCGAAAGGGGAGGCCGGGGAGCTGTTTTTT. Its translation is CASSPPSKGEAGELFF. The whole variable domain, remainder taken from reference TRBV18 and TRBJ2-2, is NAGVMQNPRHLVRRRGQEARLRCSPMKGHSHVYWYRQLPEEGLKFMVYLQKENIIDESGMPKERFSAEFPKEGPSILRIQQVVRGDSAAYFCASSPPSKGEAGELFFGEGSRLTVL.

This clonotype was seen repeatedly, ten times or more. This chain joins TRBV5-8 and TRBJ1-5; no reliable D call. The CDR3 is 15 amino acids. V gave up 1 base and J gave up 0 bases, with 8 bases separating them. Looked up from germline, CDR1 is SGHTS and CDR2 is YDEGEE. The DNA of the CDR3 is TGTGCCAGCAGCTTGCTACCTAATAGCAATCAGCCCCAGCATTTT. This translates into CASSLLPNSNQPQHF.